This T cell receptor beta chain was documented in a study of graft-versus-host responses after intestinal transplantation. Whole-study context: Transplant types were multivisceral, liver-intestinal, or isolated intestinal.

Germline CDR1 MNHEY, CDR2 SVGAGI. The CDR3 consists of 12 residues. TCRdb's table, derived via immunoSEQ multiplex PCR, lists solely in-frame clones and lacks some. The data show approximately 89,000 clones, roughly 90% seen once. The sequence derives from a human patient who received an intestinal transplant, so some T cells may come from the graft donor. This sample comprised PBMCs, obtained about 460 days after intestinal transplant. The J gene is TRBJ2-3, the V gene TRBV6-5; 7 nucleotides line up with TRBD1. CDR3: CEQGPSTDTQYF. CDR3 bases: TGTGAACAGGGGCCTAGCACAGATACGCAGTATTTT.